This T cell receptor (beta chain) stems from a study of shared clonotypes between healthy human individuals. This clone was seen only once. This CDR3 has 13 residues. Germline V gene sequence: CDR1 MNHNS, CDR2 SASEGT. V was pared by 8 bases and J by 1 base, with 11 bases between. Assay: immunoSEQ multiplex PCR; the TCRdb copy retains only in-frame clones and omits some. The sample yields more than 2 million clones, about 94% seen once. CD8 cells regarded as naive lacked CD45RO, were positively chosen for CCR7, and omitted terminally differentiated effector memory CD45RA+ cells. The receptor was derived from a man aged 18 to 29 in good health. Some clones in this sample may be carry-over from other donors' samples. The V and J genes are TRBV6-1 and TRBJ1-1, with D unclear. Sequencing input: naive CD8+ T cells from PBMCs. CDR3 loop: CASDYSQNTEAFF. The CDR3 DNA reads TGTGCCAGCGATTACAGCCAGAACACTGAAGCTTTCTTT.